This T cell receptor (beta chain) was identified during a study of STAT5B mutations in CD4+ large granular lymphocyte leukemia. Overall study findings and caveats: Top patient clones used TRBV06 genes more often: 8/27 versus 2/35 in controls.

Only in-frame clones appear in the TCRdb table, and some are missing; sequencing was by immunoSEQ multiplex PCR. The sample lists about 32,000 clones, about two thirds occurring once. Comments on this clone: The antigen remains unidentified.

The CDR3 is 20 amino acids. The germline gives CDR1 SGDLS, CDR2 YYNGEE. Germline trimming cut 0 bases from V and 4 bases from J; bases unmatched to any gene: 20. The receptor comes from a human donor in good health. The genes are TRBV9 and TRBJ2-5; 8 bases match TRBD1. The sample was CD4+ T cells from blood buffy coats. The CDR3 coding sequence is TGTGCCAGCAGCGTAGGTGCCCGACAGGGGTTGATTAGGGGCGGAGAGACCCAGTACTTC. Translation: CASSVGARQGLIRGGETQYF.